This TCR beta chain was captured by sequencing in a study of tumor-infiltrating lymphocytes in primary liver carcinoma (TCRdb year 2017). As for the study more broadly: Of the five patients (three men and two women, aged 30 to 69 years), four had hepatocellular carcinoma and one had combined HCC and intrahepatic cholangiocarcinoma. Agilent mRNA microarray profiling was performed on the roughly 24 tumor region samples to relate TCRbeta repertoire diversity to the local molecular phenotype. Each sample produced about 3.65 to 7.13 million productive TCRbeta reads, and read depth showed no significant difference between tissue types. The five patients had tumors of stage T1-T3 N0M0, with maximum diameters ranging from roughly 4.2 to 10 cm. TCRbeta repertoire sequencing covered about 35 specimens from 5 patients: 25 tumor regions, 5 adjacent noncancerous liver tissues and 5 peripheral blood samples. Across five regions of each liver tumor, along with adjacent normal tissue and blood, the study brought together TCRbeta repertoire sequencing, expression microarrays and whole-exome sequencing. High reproducibility was observed for the technical replicate repertoires, with mean shared-clone rates about 0.92 and correlation coefficients above 0.95. General findings and caveats noted by the study authors: The top 250 clones accounted for a significantly greater share of the repertoire in tumors than in blood (p = 0.039). The study included only four to six patients, and the authors note findings should be validated in a larger study. Bulk unsorted samples precluded comparing CD4+ and CD8+ T cell repertoires. Only the TCR beta chain was sequenced, so true repertoire diversity is likely underestimated because unpaired alpha chains were not captured. Only about 7-25% of top clones were found in all five regions of a tumor, suggesting spatial heterogeneity of tumor-infiltrating T cells. Pairs of tumor regions showed greater repertoire overlap (mean around 35%) than tumor-adjacent pairs (17%) or tumor-blood pairs (approximately 15%), which is consistent with antigen-driven expansion.

Using a constant-region primer and ProtoScript II reverse transcriptase, TCRbeta-specific cDNA was reverse-transcribed from approximately 500 ng total RNA. The TCRbeta libraries were prepared through three rounds of nested multiplex PCR following a slightly modified ARM-PCR procedure. Multiplex TRBV1-TRBV30 forward primers and a Cbeta reverse primer were used in the first two PCR rounds, each of which was run for 10 to 11 cycles. Sample barcodes and Illumina adapters were added in a final 25-cycle PCR with Deep VentR polymerase. Before sequencing, amplicons between 200 and 500 bp were purified from gel using a QIAquick gel extraction kit. TCRbeta amplicons were sequenced on an Illumina HiSeq 2500 with 250-bp paired-end reads. In the paper's pipeline: Quality trimming of reads was performed with Trimmomatic v0.33, and paired reads were merged with FLASH v1.2.11 so that full CDR3 sequences could be recovered. V, D and J germline segments were assigned to the rearranged TCRbeta sequences by MiGEC v1.2.1b. Clonotype statistics, along with Shannon-Wiener diversity indices, were calculated using VDJtools v1.0.0. Except for diversity analysis, only each sample's 250 most abundant clonotypes were used in subsequent analyses to reduce sampling bias. In TCRdb, the public reads were trimmed at Q25 with fastp and aligned with MiXCR, with productive beta chains retained. Every distinct CDR3 protein forms one entry, paired with its most common genes and DNA. These V and J calls derive from TCRdb rather than the authors' analysis. The sample includes 95,000 to 150,000 distinct CDR3 sequences, with 50% to 70% observed a single time. The ten largest account for around 9% of the sample.

CDR1 is given as MNHNS and CDR2 as SASEGT, both from the germline V gene. The CDR3 contains 16 residues when both ends are counted. The retained sequence is limited to the CDR3, 48 bases, with the frame set at the first base. The germline V end is reduced by 6 bases and the J end by 1 base; junction bases left unmatched: 7. To note about this clonotype: Its cognate antigen has yet to be identified. No conserved phenylalanine or tryptophan ends this CDR3, so it is likely a read error.

Total RNA and DNA were co-extracted without cell sorting from around 20-30 mg of bulk tissue using the AllPrep DNA/RNA mini kit. Between late 2015 and March 2016, roughly five patients in China with histopathologically diagnosed primary liver carcinoma had their tumors surgically resected. At the time of sampling, the patients were treatment-naive and had chronic HBV infection. Each tumor was sampled at five spatially separated regions: the superior, inferior, left-lateral and right-lateral poles and the tumor centre. Histology showed that every tumor sample contained more than 75% viable tumor cells. Fresh tumor and adjacent tissue pieces were bisected, with one half stored in RNAlater at -80 degrees C and the other half sent for histology.

This TCR was sampled from a woman aged 55-75 years with primary liver carcinoma and hepatitis B virus infection. Sequencing was carried out using liver tumor tissue from sampling region 1. Per the publication, the cell subset or site label means: tumor region T1, superior pole. The chain is encoded by TRBV6-1 joined to TRBJ2-1; 9 of the junction bases match TRBD1. In nucleotides, the sequence is TGTGCCAGCAGGGGACAGGGACACAATTCCTACAATGAGCAGTTCTTA. It translates to CASRGQGHNSYNEQFL.